One TCR beta chain is described in this entry. Its antigen is as yet unknown. Vbeta (60) and Jbeta (13) primers were used in the PCR. The method was immunoSEQ multiplex PCR; TCRdb's version includes in-frame clones alone and lacks a portion of them. The sample lists about 180,000 clones, around three quarters occurring once. The data were taken from a study of cytomegalovirus exposure and HLA in healthy donors. Study results and limitations: The productive fraction for most TCR beta V segments was about 87% or about 30% in an earlier analysis. Most TCR sequences were seen very rarely across donors, but some public TCRs occurred in many.

In germline, CDR1 is SGHNT, CDR2 YYREEE (reference sequence). The CDR3 spans 15 residues. These donors, healthy bone marrow donors, were studied. This clonotype was sampled from a middle-aged woman in good health and CMV-seronegative. Sequencing used PBMCs. The chain couples TRBV5-4 to TRBJ2-5; 10 bases are a match to TRBD1. The J call is doubtful: the DNA matches TRBJ2-7 better. CDR3 sequence: CASSPGQGRSYEQYF. The CDR3 DNA reads as TGTGCCAGCAGCCCGGGACAGGGGCGATCCTACGAGCAGTACTTC.